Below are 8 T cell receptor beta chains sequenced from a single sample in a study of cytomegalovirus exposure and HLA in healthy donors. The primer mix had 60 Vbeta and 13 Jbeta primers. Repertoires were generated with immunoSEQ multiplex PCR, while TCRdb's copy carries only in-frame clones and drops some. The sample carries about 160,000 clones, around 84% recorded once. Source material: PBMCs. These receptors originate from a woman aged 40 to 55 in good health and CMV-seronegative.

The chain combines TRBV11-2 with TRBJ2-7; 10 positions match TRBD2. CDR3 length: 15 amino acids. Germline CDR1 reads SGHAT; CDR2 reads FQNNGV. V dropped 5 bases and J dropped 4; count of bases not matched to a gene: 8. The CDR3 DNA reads TGTGCCAGCAGCCCCAGCGGGGGGGCCGGTTACGAGCAGTACTTC. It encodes CASSPSGGAGYEQYF.

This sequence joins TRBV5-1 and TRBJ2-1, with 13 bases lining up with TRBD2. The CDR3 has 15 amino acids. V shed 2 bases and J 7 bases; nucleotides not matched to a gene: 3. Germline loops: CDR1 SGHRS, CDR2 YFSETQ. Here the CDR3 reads CASSFTSGGGNEQFF. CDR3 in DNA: TGCGCCAGCAGCTTCACTAGCGGGGGGGGAAATGAGCAGTTCTTC.

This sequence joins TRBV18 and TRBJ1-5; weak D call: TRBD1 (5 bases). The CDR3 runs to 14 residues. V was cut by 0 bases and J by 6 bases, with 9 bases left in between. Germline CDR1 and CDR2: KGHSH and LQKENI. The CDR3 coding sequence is TGTGCCAGCTCACCACCGGGGGGGACTCAGCCCCAGCATTTT. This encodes CASSPPGGTQPQHF.

The CDR3 spells CASSPDGTVGAFF. CDR3 nucleotide sequence: TGTGCCAGCAGTCCCGATGGGACAGTGGGTGCTTTCTTT. The rearrangement joins TRBV2 to TRBJ1-1; 7 positions agree with TRBD1. Germline trimming cut 5 bases from V and 11 bases from J; bases unmatched to any gene: 11. The CDR3 totals 13 residues. Germline assignment: CDR1 SNHLY and CDR2 FYNNEI.

The CDR3 region is CASSPGQGRDIGTEAFF. The CDR3 region has the DNA TGTGCCAGCAGTCCGGGACAGGGGAGGGACATTGGCACTGAAGCTTTCTTT. V usage is TRBV27 and J usage is TRBJ1-1; 10 bases line up with TRBD1. The germline V gene encodes CDR1 MNHEY and CDR2 SMNVEV (reference sequence). The CDR3 consists of 17 residues. V gave up 5 bases and J gave up 4 bases; unmatched junction bases: 13.

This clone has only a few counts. The CDR3 nucleotides read TGTGCCAGCAGCAACCCCGGGACAGGGGCCCTGAATAATTCACCCCTCCACTTT. Its translation: CASSNPGTGALNNSPLHF. The J gene is TRBJ1-6, the V gene TRBV21-1; no DNA check was done on the table's D call, TRBD1. TRBV21-1 is noted as a pseudogene. The CDR3 runs to 18 residues.

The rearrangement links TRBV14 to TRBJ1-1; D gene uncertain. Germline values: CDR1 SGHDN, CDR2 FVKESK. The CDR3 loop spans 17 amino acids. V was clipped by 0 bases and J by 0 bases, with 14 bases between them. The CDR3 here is CASSQDTGYRMNTEAFF. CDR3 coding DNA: TGTGCCAGCAGCCAAGATACGGGGTATCGCATGAACACTGAAGCTTTCTTT.

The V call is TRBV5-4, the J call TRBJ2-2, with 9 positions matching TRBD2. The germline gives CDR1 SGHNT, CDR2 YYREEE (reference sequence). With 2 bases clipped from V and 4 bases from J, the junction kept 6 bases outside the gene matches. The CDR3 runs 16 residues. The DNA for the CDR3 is TGTGCCAGCAGCTTTGGCGGGGGGGCCGCCACCGGGGAGCTGTTTTTT. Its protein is CASSFGGGAATGELFF.